This record concerns one T cell receptor (beta chain) sequence. Its antigen is not identified. The data belong to a study of radiotherapy plus CTLA-4 blockade in lung cancer. Produced via immunoSEQ multiplex PCR; TCRdb's table is partial and in-frame only. Of 50,000 to 75,000 clones listed, 60% to 80% are singletons. Study-wide findings and caveats: Early clonal dynamics of blood T cells, together with interferon-beta, were reported as the best response predictor.

This CDR3 region has 17 residues. The V gene lost 1 base and the J gene lost 6 bases, with 20 bases spanning the gap. The V gene's germline CDR1 is KGHSH and CDR2 LQKENI. The sequence was obtained from a human donor with non-small cell lung cancer who had a complete response to radiotherapy plus ipilimumab. V gene TRBV18 combines with J gene TRBJ2-3; D is unresolved. Sequencing used peripheral blood, obtained from a patient treated with radiotherapy plus ipilimumab. For the CDR3, the DNA is TGTGCCAGCTCACCACAGCCGGAAATCTCAAGAAGGGATACGCAGTATTTT. Protein sequence: CASSPQPEISRRDTQYF.